Reported below is one TCR beta chain. This entry is derived from a study of blood T cell repertoires in COVID-19. As for the study in general: Sample material is recorded as cDNA or gDNA derived from T cells, B-cell-depleted T cells, or PBMCs.

Profiling relied on immunoSEQ multiplex PCR, and the TCRdb table lists in-frame clones only, not all of them. The table lists roughly 70,000 clones, approximately 80% of them singletons. Germline V gene lookup returns CDR1 MDHEN and CDR2 SYDVKM. The CDR3 runs to 13 residues. The V and J ends lost 7 bases and 4 bases respectively, with 10 bases between them. J is TRBJ2-2 and V is TRBV28, with D possibly matching TRBD2 (6 bases). The sequencing input was peripheral blood. The sequence was collected from a human donor in a cohort sampled during active COVID-19. DNA for the CDR3: TGTGCCAGCAACTGGCGGGGCACCGGGGAGCTGTTTTTT. Encoded protein: CASNWRGTGELFF.